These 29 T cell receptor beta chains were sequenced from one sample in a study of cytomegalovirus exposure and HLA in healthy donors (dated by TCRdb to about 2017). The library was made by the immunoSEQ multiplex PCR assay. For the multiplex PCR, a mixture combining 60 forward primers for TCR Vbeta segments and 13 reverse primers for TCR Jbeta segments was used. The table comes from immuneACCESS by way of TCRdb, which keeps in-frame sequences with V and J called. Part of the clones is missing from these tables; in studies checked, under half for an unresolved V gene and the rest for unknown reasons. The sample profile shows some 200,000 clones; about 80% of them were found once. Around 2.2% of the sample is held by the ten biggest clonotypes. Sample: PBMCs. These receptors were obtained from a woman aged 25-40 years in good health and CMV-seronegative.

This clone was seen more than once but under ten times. The CDR3 protein is CASSLGQGYYNEQFF. In DNA, the CDR3 is TGTGCCAGCAGCTTAGGACAGGGCTACTACAATGAGCAGTTCTTC. The chain couples TRBV11-2 to TRBJ2-1; 7 nucleotides match TRBD1. Germline V gene sequence: CDR1 SGHAT, CDR2 FQNNGV. V lost 1 base, J lost 3 bases, and 3 bases stayed unmatched. The CDR3 is made up of 15 amino acids.

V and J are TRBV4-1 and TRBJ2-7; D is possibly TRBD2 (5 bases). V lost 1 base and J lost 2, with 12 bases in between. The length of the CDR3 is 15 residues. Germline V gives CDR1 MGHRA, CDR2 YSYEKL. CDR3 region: CASSQGRVGPYEQYF. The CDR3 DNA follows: TGCGCCAGCAGCCAAGGGCGGGTAGGGCCCTACGAGCAGTACTTC.

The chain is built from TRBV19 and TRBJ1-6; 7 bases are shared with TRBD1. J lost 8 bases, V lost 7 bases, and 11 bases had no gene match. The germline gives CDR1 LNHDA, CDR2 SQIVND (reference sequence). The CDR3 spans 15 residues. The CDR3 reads CASTENRDSYSPLHF. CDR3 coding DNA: TGTGCCAGTACCGAAAACCGGGACAGCTATTCACCCCTCCACTTT.

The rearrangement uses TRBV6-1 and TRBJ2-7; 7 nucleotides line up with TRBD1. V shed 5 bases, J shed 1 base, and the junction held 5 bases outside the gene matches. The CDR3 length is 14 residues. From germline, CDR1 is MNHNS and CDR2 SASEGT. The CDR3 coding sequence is TGTGCCAGCAGTTTTTCAGGGGGATCCTACGAGCAGTACTTC. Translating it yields CASSFSGGSYEQYF.

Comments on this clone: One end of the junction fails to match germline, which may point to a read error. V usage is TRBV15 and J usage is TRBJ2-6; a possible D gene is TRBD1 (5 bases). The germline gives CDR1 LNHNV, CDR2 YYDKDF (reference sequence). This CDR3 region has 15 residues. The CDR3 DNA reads TGTGCCACCAGCAGAGACAACTCTGGGGCCAACGGCCTGACTTTC. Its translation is CATSRDNSGANGLTF.

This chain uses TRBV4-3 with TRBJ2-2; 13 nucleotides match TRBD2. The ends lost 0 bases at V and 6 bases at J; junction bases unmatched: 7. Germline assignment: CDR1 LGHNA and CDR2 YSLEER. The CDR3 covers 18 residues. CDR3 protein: CASSQDPGLAGVSGELFF. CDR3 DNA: TGCGCCAGCAGCCAAGATCCTGGACTAGCGGGAGTGTCCGGGGAGCTGTTTTTT.

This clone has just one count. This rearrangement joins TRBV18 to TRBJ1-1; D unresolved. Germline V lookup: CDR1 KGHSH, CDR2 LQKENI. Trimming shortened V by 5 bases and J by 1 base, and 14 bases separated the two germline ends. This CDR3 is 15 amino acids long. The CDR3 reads CASSLLGDQNTEAFF. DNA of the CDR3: TGTGCCAGCTCATTGCTTGGAGATCAGAACACTGAAGCTTTCTTT.

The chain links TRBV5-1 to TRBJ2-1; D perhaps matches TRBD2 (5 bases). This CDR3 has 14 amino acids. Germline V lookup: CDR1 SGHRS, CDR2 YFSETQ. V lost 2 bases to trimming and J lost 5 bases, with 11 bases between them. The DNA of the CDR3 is TGCGCCAGCAGCTTTGATAGCGCCAACAATGAGCAGTTCTTC. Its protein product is CASSFDSANNEQFF.

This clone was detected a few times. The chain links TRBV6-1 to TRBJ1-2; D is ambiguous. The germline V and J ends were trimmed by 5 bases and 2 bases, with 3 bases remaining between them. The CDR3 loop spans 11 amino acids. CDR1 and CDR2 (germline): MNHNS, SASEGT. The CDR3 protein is CASSINYGYTF. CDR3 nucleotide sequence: TGTGCCAGCAGTATAAACTATGGCTACACCTTC.

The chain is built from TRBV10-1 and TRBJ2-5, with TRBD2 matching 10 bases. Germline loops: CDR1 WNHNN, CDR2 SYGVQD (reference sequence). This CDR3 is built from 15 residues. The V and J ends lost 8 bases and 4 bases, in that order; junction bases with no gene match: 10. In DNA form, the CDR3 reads TGCGCCAGCCACAGGACTAGCGGTTTTCGAGAGACCCAGTACTTC. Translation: CASHRTSGFRETQYF.

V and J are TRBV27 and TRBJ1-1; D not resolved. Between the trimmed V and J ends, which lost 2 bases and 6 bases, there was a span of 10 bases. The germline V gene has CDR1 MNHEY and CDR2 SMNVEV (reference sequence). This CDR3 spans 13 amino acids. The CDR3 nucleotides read TGTGCCAGCAGTTTAGGCCGAGCGGCTGAAGCTTTCTTT. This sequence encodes CASSLGRAAEAFF.

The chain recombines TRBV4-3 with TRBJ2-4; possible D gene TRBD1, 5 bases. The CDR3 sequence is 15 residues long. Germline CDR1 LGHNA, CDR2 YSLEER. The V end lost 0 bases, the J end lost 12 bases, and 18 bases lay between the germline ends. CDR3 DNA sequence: TGCGCCAGCAGCCAAGATCGGGCAGGTGTAGACAGTCAGTACTTC. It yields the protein CASSQDRAGVDSQYF.

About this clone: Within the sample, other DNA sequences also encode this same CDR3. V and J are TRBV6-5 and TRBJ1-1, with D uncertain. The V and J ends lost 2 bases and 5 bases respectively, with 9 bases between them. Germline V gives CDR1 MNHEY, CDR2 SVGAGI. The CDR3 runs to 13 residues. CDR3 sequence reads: CASSYEGRTEAFF. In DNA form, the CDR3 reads TGTGCCAGCAGTTACGAGGGCAGGACTGAAGCTTTCTTT.

The CDR3 DNA sequence: TGTGCCAGCAGTGATCCCGGGAGGGGGGCCTATGGCTACACCTTC. Translated: CASSDPGRGAYGYTF. The chain joins TRBV25-1 to TRBJ1-2; possibly TRBD1 for D (6 bases). Deletions cut 3 bases from V and 4 bases from J, with 15 bases between. Germline V gives CDR1 MGHDK, CDR2 SYGVNS. The CDR3 has 15 residues.

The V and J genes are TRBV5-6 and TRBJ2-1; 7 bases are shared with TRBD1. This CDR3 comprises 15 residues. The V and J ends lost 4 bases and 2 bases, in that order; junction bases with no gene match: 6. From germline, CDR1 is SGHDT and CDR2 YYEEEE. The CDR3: CASSTGVSPYNEQFF. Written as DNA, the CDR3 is TGTGCCAGCAGCACAGGGGTCTCGCCCTACAATGAGCAGTTCTTC.

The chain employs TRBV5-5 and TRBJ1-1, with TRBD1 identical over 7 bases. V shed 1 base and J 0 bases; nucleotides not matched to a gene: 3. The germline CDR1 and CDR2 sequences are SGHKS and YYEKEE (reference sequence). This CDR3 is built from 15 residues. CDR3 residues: CASSLPGTVNTEAFF. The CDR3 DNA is TGTGCCAGCAGCTTGCCGGGGACAGTGAACACTGAAGCTTTCTTT.

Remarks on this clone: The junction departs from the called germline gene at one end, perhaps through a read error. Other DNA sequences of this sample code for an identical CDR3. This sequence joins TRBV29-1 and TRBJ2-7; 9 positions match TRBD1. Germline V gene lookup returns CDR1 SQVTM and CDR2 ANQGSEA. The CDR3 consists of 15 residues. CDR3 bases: TGCAGCGTTGGACCCACAGGGGGCAGAGGGTACGAGCAGTACTTT. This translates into CSVGPTGGRGYEQYF.

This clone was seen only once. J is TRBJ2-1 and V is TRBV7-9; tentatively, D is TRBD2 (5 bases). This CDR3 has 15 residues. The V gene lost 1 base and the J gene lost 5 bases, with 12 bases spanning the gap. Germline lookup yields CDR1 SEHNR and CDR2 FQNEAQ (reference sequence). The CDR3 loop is CASSLVLRGNNEQFF. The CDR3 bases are TGTGCCAGCAGCTTAGTCCTTCGGGGAAACAATGAGCAGTTCTTC. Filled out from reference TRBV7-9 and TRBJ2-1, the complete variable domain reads DTGVSQNPRHKITKRGQNVTFRCDPISEHNRLYWYRQTLGQGPEFLTYFQNEAQLEKSRLLSDRFSAERPKGSFSTLEIQRTEQGDSAMYLCASSLVLRGNNEQFFGPGTRLTVL.

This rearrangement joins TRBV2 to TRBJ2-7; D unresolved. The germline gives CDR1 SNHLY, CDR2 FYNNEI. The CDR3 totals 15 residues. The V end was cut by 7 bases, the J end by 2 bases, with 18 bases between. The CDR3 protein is CASMDGSSVPYEQYF. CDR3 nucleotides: TGTGCCAGCATGGATGGCTCCAGCGTGCCCTACGAGCAGTACTTC.

The CDR3 nucleotides are TGTGCCAGCAGTTACTCGGTGGCAGGGAATCAGCCCCAGCATTTT. Its translation: CASSYSVAGNQPQHF. The chain is built from TRBV6-5 and TRBJ1-5; perhaps TRBD1 as D (5 bases). Germline V gives CDR1 MNHEY, CDR2 SVGAGI. Trimming shortened V by 0 bases and J by 4 bases, and 10 bases separated the two germline ends. The CDR3 runs 15 residues.

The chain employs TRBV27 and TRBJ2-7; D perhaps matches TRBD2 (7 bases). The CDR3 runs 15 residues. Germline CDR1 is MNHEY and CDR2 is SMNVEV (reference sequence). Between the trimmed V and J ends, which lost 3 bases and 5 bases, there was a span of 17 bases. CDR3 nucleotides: TGTGCCAGCAGTTTGGGAGGGGGTTTAATGAACGAGCAGTACTTC. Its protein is CASSLGGGLMNEQYF.

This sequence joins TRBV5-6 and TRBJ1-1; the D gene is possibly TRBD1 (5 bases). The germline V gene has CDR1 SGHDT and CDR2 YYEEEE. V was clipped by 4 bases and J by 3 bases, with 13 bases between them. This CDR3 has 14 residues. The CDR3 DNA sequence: TGTGCCAGCAGCGGGGCCGGGGGGTACACTGAAGCTTTCTTT. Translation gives CASSGAGGYTEAFF.

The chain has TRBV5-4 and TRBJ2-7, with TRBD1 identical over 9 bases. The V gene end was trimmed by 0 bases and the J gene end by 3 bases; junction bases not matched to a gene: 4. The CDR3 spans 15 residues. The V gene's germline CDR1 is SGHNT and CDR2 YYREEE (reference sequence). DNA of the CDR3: TGTGCCAGCAGCTTGGGGGACAGGGATAGCTACGAGCAGTACTTC. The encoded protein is CASSLGDRDSYEQYF.

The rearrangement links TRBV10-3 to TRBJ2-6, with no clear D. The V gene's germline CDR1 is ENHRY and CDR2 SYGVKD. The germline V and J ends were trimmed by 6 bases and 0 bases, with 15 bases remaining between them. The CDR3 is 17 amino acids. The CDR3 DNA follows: TGTGCCATCAGGGCCACGACAATAAGCTCTGGGGCCAACGTCCTGACTTTC. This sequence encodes CAIRATTISSGANVLTF.

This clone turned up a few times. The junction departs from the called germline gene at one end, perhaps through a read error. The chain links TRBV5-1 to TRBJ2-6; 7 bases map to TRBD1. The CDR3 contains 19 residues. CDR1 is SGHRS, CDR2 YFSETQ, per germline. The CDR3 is CASSLEGAGGSSGANGLTF. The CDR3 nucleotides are TGCGCCAGCAGCTTGGAGGGGGCAGGTGGTTCTTCTGGGGCCAACGGCCTGACTTTC.

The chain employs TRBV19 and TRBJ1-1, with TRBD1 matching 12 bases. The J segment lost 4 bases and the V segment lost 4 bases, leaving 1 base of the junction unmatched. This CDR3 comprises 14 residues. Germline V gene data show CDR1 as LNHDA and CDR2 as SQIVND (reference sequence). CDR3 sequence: CASSRDRGRTEAFF. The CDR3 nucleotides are TGTGCCAGTAGTAGGGACAGGGGGCGCACTGAAGCTTTCTTT.

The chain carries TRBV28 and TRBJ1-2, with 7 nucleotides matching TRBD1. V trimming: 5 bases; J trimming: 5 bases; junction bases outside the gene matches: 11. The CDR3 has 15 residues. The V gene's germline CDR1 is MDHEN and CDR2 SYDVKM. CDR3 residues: CASSISGTAGYGYTF. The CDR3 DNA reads TGTGCCAGCAGTATATCCGGGACAGCCGGTTATGGCTACACCTTC.

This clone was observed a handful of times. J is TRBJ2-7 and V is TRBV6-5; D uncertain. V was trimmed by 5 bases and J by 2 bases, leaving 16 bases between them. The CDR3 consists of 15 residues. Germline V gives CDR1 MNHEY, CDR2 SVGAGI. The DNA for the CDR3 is TGTGCCAGCAGTGCGGCAAACCTCCCTACCTACGAGCAGTACTTC. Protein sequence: CASSAANLPTYEQYF.

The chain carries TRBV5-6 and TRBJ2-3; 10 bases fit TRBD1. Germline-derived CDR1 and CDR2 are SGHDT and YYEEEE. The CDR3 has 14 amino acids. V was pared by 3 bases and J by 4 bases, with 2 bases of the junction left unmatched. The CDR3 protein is CASSWGQGPDTQYF. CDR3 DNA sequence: TGTGCCAGCAGCTGGGGACAGGGGCCAGATACGCAGTATTTT.